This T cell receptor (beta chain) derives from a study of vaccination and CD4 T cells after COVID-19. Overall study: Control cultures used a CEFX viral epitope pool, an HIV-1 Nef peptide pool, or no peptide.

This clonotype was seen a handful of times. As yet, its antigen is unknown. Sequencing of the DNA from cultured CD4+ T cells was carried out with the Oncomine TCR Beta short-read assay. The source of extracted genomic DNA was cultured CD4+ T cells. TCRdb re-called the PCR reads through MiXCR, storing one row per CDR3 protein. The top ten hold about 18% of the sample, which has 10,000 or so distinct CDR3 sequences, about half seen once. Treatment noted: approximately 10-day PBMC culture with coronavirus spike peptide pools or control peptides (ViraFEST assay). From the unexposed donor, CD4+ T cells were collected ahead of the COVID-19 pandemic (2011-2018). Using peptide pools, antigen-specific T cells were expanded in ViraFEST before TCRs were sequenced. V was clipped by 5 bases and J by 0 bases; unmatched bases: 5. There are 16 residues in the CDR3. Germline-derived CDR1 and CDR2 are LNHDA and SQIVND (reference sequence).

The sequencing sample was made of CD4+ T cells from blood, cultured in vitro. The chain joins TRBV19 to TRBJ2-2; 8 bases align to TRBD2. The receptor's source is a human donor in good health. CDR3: CASSLPGGTNTGELFF. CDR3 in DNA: TGTGCCAGTAGTTTGCCGGGAGGGACGAACACCGGGGAGCTGTTTTTT. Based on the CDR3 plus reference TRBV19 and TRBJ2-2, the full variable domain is DGGITQSPKYLFRKEGQNVTLSCEQNLNHDAMYWYRQDPGQGLRLIYYSQIVNDFQKGDIAEGYSVSREKKESFPLTVTSAQKNPTAFYLCASSLPGGTNTGELFFGEGSRLTVL.